This paragraph covers one T cell receptor (beta chain) sequence. TCRdb keeps only in-frame clones here, not all; method: immunoSEQ multiplex PCR. The sample shows nearly 250,000 clones, over 80% of them seen only once. This specimen belongs to a study of blood T cell repertoires in COVID-19. V was trimmed by 1 base and J by 7 bases, leaving 8 bases between them. This CDR3 has 14 amino acids. CDR1 and CDR2 (germline): SEHNR, FQNEAQ (reference sequence). Researchers sorted participants into cohorts using their self-reported clinical history. Sequenced: PBMCs or T cells enriched from blood (not recorded which). The chain combines TRBV7-9 with TRBJ1-6, with TRBD1 as a possible D gene (5 bases). This sequence originates from a man in his forties or fifties who had been exposed to COVID-19. As DNA, the CDR3 is TGTGCCAGCAGCTTAGTAGGGGTAAATTCACCCCTCCACTTT. The encoded protein is CASSLVGVNSPLHF.